This T cell receptor (beta chain) was documented in a study of blood T cell repertoires in COVID-19. Clones were read by immunoSEQ multiplex PCR, and TCRdb kept only the in-frame ones, dropping some. The table records about 210,000 clones, about 91% of them present only once. The CDR3 runs 14 residues. This clonotype originated in a man aged 25 to 45 with acute or convalescent COVID-19. The sample consisted of peripheral blood. V is TRBV7-5 and J is TRBJ1-2; no check of the table's D call, TRBD1, against the DNA was made. TRBV7-5 is reported as a pseudogene. The CDR3 here is CARSLLGDSDGYTF. CDR3 bases: TGTGCCAGAAGCCTCCTCGGGGACAGCGATGGCTACACCTTC.